Listed below are T cell receptor beta chains from one sample, sequenced in a study of cytomegalovirus exposure and HLA in healthy donors. Data came from immunoSEQ multiplex PCR; TCRdb stores just in-frame clones and leaves some out. The sample has approximately 73,000 clones, almost 80% seen once; the top ten hold 22%. The specimen was PBMCs. All receptors derive from a woman aged 40 to 49 in good health and CMV-seropositive. Each CDR3 is given without its conserved first and last residue. For some rows the clone size is stated as once, few or many, or as a class when expanded; others skip it.

V gene: TRBV30
clone size: NA
CDR3 protein: AWRERGLAGPYEQY

V gene: TRBV6-1
clone size: NA
CDR3 protein: ASLHGLAGIPEQF

V gene: TRBV7-3
clone size: NA
CDR3 protein: ASSSHLASKYGYT

V gene: TRBV28
clone size: NA
CDR3 protein: ASSPRLAGGPEQF

V gene: TRBV13
clone size: NA
CDR3 protein: ASIKGGLGDTQY

V gene: TRBV29-1
clone size: NA
CDR3 protein: SVLRQDENTIY

V gene: TRBV30
clone size: NA
CDR3 protein: AWSVGDISTDTQY

V gene: TRBV4-1
clone size: NA
CDR3 protein: ASSQVTGQGYTEAF

V gene: TRBV25-1
clone size: NA
CDR3 protein: ASSSFGSQYEQY

V gene: TRBV28
clone size: NA
CDR3 protein: ASSFATSGRAAQY

V gene: TRBV14
clone size: medium-sized
CDR3 protein: ASSQYDQGWDTEAF

V gene: TRBV7-6
clone size: NA
CDR3 protein: ASSTPSGGAGGEQF

V gene: TRBV29-1
clone size: NA
CDR3 protein: SVRARLAKNIQY

V gene: TRBV29-1
clone size: NA
CDR3 protein: SADRGGSEKLF

V gene: TRBV18
clone size: NA
CDR3 protein: ASSPGQGVYGNTIY

V gene: TRBV30
clone size: NA
CDR3 protein: AWRNGGATGELF

V gene: TRBV6-5
clone size: NA
CDR3 protein: ASTQGAGQPQH

V gene: TRBV5-5
clone size: NA
CDR3 protein: ASSIPGYGYT

V gene: TRBV4-1
clone size: NA
CDR3 protein: ASSQDNSGSHDEQY

V gene: TRBV28
clone size: once
CDR3 protein: ASISLKQGRNQPQH

V gene: TRBV27
clone size: NA
CDR3 protein: ASSRREQETQY

V gene: TRBV2
clone size: NA
CDR3 protein: ASSVLTGGELF

V gene: TRBV29-1
clone size: NA
CDR3 protein: SVVQGPNTEAF

V gene: TRBV9
clone size: few
CDR3 protein: ASSPKRVDYGYT

V gene: TRBV7-9
clone size: few
CDR3 protein: ASSLDQGTNEKLF

V gene: TRBV6-1
clone size: NA
CDR3 protein: ASSDPPGTMNTEAF

V gene: TRBV18
clone size: NA
CDR3 protein: ASSPSVGGTGNTEAF

V gene: TRBV5-6
clone size: NA
CDR3 protein: ASSLGLTGPVGGYT

V gene: TRBV5-4
clone size: once
CDR3 protein: ASSLLPEARQETQY

V gene: TRBV18
clone size: NA
CDR3 protein: ASSPAGTSSNQPQH

V gene: TRBV7-9
clone size: NA
CDR3 protein: ASSPRTSPQNEQF

V gene: TRBV6-1
clone size: NA
CDR3 protein: ASSAATGWTEAF

V gene: TRBV5-1
clone size: NA
CDR3 protein: ASSLAGGSRNEQF

V gene: TRBV28
clone size: few
CDR3 protein: ASKGQGLAGAWNEQF

V gene: TRBV6-1
clone size: NA
CDR3 protein: ASNIDSSSTGELF

V gene: TRBV29-1
clone size: NA
CDR3 protein: SVGASGSYEQF

V gene: TRBV7-6
clone size: few
CDR3 protein: ASSGGGAGGHRSYNEQF

V gene: TRBV29-1
clone size: few
CDR3 protein: SVGQGRAEQY

V gene: TRBV9
clone size: NA
CDR3 protein: ASSVDRRATNEKLF

V gene: TRBV4-2
clone size: NA
CDR3 protein: ASSQDVDRANTGELF

V gene: TRBV6-4
clone size: NA
CDR3 protein: ASSEGSGQPQH

V gene: TRBV19
clone size: NA
CDR3 protein: ASSIIATNTEAF

V gene: TRBV5-1
clone size: NA
CDR3 protein: ASYGGGTGELF

V gene: TRBV5-6
clone size: NA
CDR3 protein: ASSLGALSYEQY

V gene: TRBV5-1
clone size: NA
CDR3 protein: ASSLGDRTYNEQF

V gene: TRBV6-4
clone size: NA
CDR3 protein: ASSDPGQIYQPQH

V gene: TRBV27
clone size: NA
CDR3 protein: ASSRSTQNTEAF

V gene: TRBV5-1
clone size: NA
CDR3 protein: ASSSRRLAGREQY

V gene: TRBV30
clone size: once
CDR3 protein: AWKPPWRGRENGGNEQF

V gene: TRBV27
clone size: once
CDR3 protein: ASSPSLSGVRADTQY

V gene: TRBV7-2
clone size: NA
CDR3 protein: ASSLDIGDGYT

V gene: TRBV30
clone size: NA
CDR3 protein: AWSVSGSGGPQH

V gene: TRBV19
clone size: NA
CDR3 protein: ASNDRNSNQPQH

V gene: TRBV30
clone size: NA
CDR3 protein: AWSVGVNSPLH

V gene: TRBV28
clone size: NA
CDR3 protein: ASSSGGSGNYGYT

V gene: TRBV6-5
clone size: NA
CDR3 protein: ASSRSTGAEAF

V gene: TRBV5-4
clone size: NA
CDR3 protein: ASRFPGTYGYT